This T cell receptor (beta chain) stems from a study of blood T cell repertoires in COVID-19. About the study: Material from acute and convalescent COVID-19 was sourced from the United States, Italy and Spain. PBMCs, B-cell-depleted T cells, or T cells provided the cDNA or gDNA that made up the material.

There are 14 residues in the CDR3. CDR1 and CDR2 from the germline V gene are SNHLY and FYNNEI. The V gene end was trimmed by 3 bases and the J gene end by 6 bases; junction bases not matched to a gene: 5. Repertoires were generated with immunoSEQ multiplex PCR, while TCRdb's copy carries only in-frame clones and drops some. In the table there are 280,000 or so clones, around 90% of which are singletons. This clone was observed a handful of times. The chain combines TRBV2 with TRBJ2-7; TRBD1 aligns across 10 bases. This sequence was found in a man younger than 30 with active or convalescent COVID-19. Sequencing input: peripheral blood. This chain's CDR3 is CASSEGTGVREQYF. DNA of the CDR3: TGTGCCAGCAGTGAGGGGACAGGGGTCCGCGAGCAGTACTTC.